This TCR beta chain was recovered during a study of T-cell reconstitution after alpha-beta-depleted transplantation in children. General study points: At the one-year point after transplant, T-cell counts and TCRbeta diversity were found to come mostly from T cells that had been newly produced. Two months or so post-transplant, alpha-beta T cells reportedly derived from several hundred expanded graft clones. Surviving recipient T cells and intrathymic progenitors accounted for some patients' high TCRbeta diversity at day 60.

To note about this clonotype: Antigen: not known.

There are 11 residues in the CDR3. V was pared by 5 bases and J by 6 bases, with 3 bases between. Germline V gene sequence: CDR1 KGHDR, CDR2 SFDVKD. This sample's TCRbeta library carried unique molecular identifier barcodes. TCRdb called the PCR reads again in MiXCR, with one record for every CDR3 protein. The sample records fewer than 700,000 distinct CDR3 sequences, more than 20% being singletons. The source is a boy under three years old who had a stem cell transplant for acute myeloid leukemia, so the T cells may come from the graft donor. The source was PBMCs, mostly from graft donor cells, collected 360 days after TCRalphabeta/CD19-depleted stem cell transplant. V usage is TRBV24-1 and J usage is TRBJ2-2; D remains unclear. The CDR3 coding sequence is TGTGCCACCAGTGGCGCCGGGGAGCTGTTTTTT. Its protein is CATSGAGELFF.